A selection of T cell receptor beta chains follows, all from one sample in a study of shared clonotypes between healthy human individuals. Repertoires were generated with immunoSEQ multiplex PCR, while TCRdb's copy carries only in-frame clones and drops some. The sample shows more than 2 million clones, about 94% of them seen only once. Specimen: naive CD4+ T cells sorted from blood. The receptors come from a man aged 18 to 29 in good health. Both conserved end residues are part of each CDR3.

V	CDR3
TRBV6-5	CASNTKGRPYEQYF
TRBV19	CATSGRVKNTGELFF
TRBV2	CASSVDRGRHQAQHF
TRBV10-1	CASSDRTKEPYEQYF
TRBV10-3	CAITQTDYTEAFF
TRBV11-3	CASSSQRNKNEQFF
TRBV6-5	CASSYPGNEQFF
TRBV5-1	CASSLDSTSYYEQYF
TRBV19	CASSGLPGGYTF
TRBV11-2	CASSHGQAPNTGELFF
TRBV25-1	CASSVTGTDTQYF
TRBV5-1	CASSGGESHEQYF
TRBV4-3	CASSQGGTVSTGELFF
TRBV28	CASSLGQGPQHF
TRBV6-5	CASSYFGGPNTEAFF
TRBV5-6	CASSLSRYGPLHF
TRBV27	CASSLAGDLDTQYF
TRBV5-4	CASSMDRGETQYF
TRBV10-2	CASSEPGMGYGYTF
TRBV29-1	CSVEDRGQGKSPDTQYF
TRBV10-2	CATTDRPSSPLHF
TRBV19	CASSNRDRAFNQPQHF
TRBV5-1	CASSSGDRVNEQYF
TRBV29-1	CSVVRDRGETQYF
TRBV14	CASSQGFEAFF
TRBV19	CASTPDSNNEKLFF
TRBV9	CASSVGPGTSGTAGGEQYF
TRBV6-1	CASSEWAQGANTEAFF
TRBV30	CAWSGLAGWTGELFF
TRBV5-4	CASSFNDKNTEAFF
TRBV30	CAWSAGTGRYEQYF
TRBV18	CASSPQSVGGNTEAFF
TRBV29-1	CSVSTGPSYEQYF
TRBV19	CASRLPGADTQYF
TRBV4-1	CASSQGVGTGIHF
TRBV6-5	CASSIGQGNTYEQYF
TRBV5-4	CASSLRTTNEKLFF
TRBV28	CASSLGQGDGYTF
TRBV12-1	CASSPGQRSNQPQHF
TRBV6-5	CASSYPSGWAFF
TRBV10-3	CAISEQAGGNTEAFF
TRBV5-1	CASSFEGSYEQYF
TRBV4-3	CASSQDFTKNYGYTF
TRBV5-1	CASSLNRGRNTGELFF
TRBV7-8	CASSLDVTAQETQYF
TRBV2	CASSDPTGDGYTF
TRBV6-1	CASSEAQGNQPQHF
TRBV7-9	CASSPGRTGNEKLFF
TRBV30	CAWSDWTGVQGYTF
TRBV5-6	CASRLGGNYGYTF
TRBV2	CASGTPGFYEQYF
TRBV11-2	CASSLDLGGYEQYF
TRBV5-6	CASSSTGILAGNTIYF